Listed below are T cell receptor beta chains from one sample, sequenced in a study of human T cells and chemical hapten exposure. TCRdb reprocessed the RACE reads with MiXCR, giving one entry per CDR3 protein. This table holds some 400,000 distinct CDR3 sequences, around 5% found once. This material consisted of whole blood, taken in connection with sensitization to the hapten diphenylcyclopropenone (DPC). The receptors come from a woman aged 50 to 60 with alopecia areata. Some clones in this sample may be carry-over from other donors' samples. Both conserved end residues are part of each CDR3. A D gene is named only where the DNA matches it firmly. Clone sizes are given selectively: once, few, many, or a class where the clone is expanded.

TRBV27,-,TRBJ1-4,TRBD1,CASSSTGGRYEKLFF
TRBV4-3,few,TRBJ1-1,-,CASSQDLLANTEAFF
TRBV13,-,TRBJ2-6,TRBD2,CASSLRGGGSGANVLTF
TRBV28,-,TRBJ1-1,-,CASSFQGWAEAFF
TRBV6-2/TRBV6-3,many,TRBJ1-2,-,CASSPISQASPNYGYTF
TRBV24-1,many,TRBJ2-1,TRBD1,CATSDLVRGQGGSSSYNEQFF
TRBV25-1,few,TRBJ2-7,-,CASSVQPYEQYF
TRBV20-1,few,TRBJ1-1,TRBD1,CSAARDSMNTEAFF
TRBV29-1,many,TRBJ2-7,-,CSVEEGTSYEQYF
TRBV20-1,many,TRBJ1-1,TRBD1,CSADRGFRVTEAFF
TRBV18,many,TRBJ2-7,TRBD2,CASSPGLAGGPDEQYF
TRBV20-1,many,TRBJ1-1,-,CSARDWAGELEAFF
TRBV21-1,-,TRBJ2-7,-,CASNPRRGAYEQYF
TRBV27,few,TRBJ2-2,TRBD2,CASSFAGGPYNTGELFF
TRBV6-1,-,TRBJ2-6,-,CASTSSGTPNVLTF
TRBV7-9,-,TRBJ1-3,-,CATLLVNTIYF
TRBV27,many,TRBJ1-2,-,CASSYASGNYGYTF
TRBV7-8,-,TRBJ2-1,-,CASSLDSINEQFF
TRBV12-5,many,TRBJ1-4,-,CASGLNEKLFF
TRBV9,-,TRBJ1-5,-,CASSGGPSNQPQHF
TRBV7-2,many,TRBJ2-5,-,CASSLVRETQYF